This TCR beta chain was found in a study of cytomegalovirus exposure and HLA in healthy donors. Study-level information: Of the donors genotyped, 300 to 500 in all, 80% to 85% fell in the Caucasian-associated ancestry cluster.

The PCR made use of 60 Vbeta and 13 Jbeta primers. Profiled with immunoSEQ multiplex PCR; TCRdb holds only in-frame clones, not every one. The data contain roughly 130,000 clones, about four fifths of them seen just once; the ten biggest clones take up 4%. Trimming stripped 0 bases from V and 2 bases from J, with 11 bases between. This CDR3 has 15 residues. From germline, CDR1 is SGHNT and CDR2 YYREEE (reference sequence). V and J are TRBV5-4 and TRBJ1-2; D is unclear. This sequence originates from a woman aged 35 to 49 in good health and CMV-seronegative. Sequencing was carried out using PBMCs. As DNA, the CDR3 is TGTGCCAGCAGCTTGGCCTCGGGGATGAACTATGGCTACACCTTC. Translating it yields CASSLASGMNYGYTF.